A selection of T cell receptor beta chains follows, all from one sample in a study of T cells in Graves' hyperthyroidism and ophthalmopathy. TCRdb reanalysed the multiplex PCR reads using MiXCR and keeps one entry per CDR3 protein. Of 500,000 to 650,000 distinct CDR3 sequences listed, approximately 20% are singletons. The specimen was blood. These receptors were obtained from a man between 35 and 55 years old with Graves' ophthalmopathy. The CDR3 runs from the conserved cysteine through the conserved F or W. D genes are given only for firm matches. The size of a clone is reported for some rows only, either as once, few or many, or as a class for expanded clones.

V gene	J gene	clone size	D gene	CDR3 protein	CDR3 DNA
TRBV5-1	TRBJ2-7	few	TRBD2	CASSFASGSYEQYF	TGCGCCAGCAGCTTTGCTAGCGGCTCCTACGAGCAGTACTTC
TRBV10-1	TRBJ2-7	-	-	CASSEATDQGEQYF	TGCGCCAGCAGTGAGGCCACAGACCAGGGAGAGCAGTACTTC
TRBV19	TRBJ2-3	-	TRBD1	CASSIDGVLTGGSTDTQYF	TGTGCCAGTAGTATAGATGGCGTCCTTACAGGGGGTAGCACAGATACGCAGTATTTT
TRBV2	TRBJ2-7	many	TRBD2	CASRGLAGGREQYF	TGTGCCAGCAGAGGACTAGCGGGGGGCCGCGAGCAGTACTTC
TRBV28	TRBJ1-6	many	-	CASFGVRVSYNSPLHF	TGTGCCAGCTTCGGAGTCAGGGTTTCCTATAATTCACCCCTCCACTTT
TRBV7-8	TRBJ2-1	-	TRBD2	CASGYPPTGTSGRGRYNEQFF	TGTGCCAGCGGATACCCCCCTACCGGGACTAGCGGGAGAGGGAGATACAATGAGCAGTTCTTC
TRBV6-2/TRBV6-3	TRBJ2-7	many	-	CASRINLRPYEQYF	TGTGCCAGCAGAATAAATCTTCGGCCCTACGAGCAGTACTTC
TRBV5-5	TRBJ2-2	-	TRBD1	CASRTRQGFNTGELFF	TGTGCCAGCAGAACTCGACAGGGGTTTAACACCGGGGAGCTGTTTTTT
TRBV2	TRBJ2-3	many	-	CASRQAPDTQYF	TGTGCCAGCAGACAGGCCCCAGATACGCAGTATTTT
TRBV7-8	TRBJ1-5	-	-	CASSLDPGDVNQPQHF	TGTGCCAGCAGCTTAGATCCAGGGGACGTCAATCAGCCCCAGCATTTT
TRBV20-1	TRBJ2-2	few	-	CSARGRGAGSTGELFF	TGCAGTGCTAGAGGGAGGGGGGCAGGGAGCACCGGGGAGCTGTTTTTT
TRBV27	TRBJ2-1	-	-	CASSLWQGLSNEQFF	TGTGCCAGCAGTTTGTGGCAGGGGTTGTCAAATGAGCAGTTCTTC
TRBV2	TRBJ2-7	-	TRBD2	CASSGSGTSSYEQYF	TGTGCCAGCAGTGGATCAGGGACTAGCTCCTACGAGCAGTACTTC
TRBV7-2	TRBJ1-2	-	-	CASSFRDRPAYGYTF	TGTGCCAGCAGCTTCCGGGACCGGCCGGCCTATGGCTACACCTTC
TRBV24-1	TRBJ1-2	-	TRBD1	CATSEPGQDNYGYTF	TGTGCCACCAGTGAGCCGGGACAGGATAACTATGGCTACACCTTC
TRBV6-6	TRBJ2-1	-	TRBD1	CASSYGTGISYNEQFF	TGTGCCAGCAGTTACGGGACAGGGATCTCCTACAATGAGCAGTTCTTC